Listed here are 25 T cell receptor beta chains from one sample, sequenced in a study of shared clonotypes between healthy human individuals. Assay used: immunoSEQ multiplex PCR; TCRdb lists only in-frame clones, some missing. The sample carries more than 2,000,000 clones, around 94% recorded once. Sequenced sample: naive CD4+ T cells sorted from blood. Subset meaning: CD45RA+ positively selected. These receptors all come from a young man in good health.

This clone has just one count. The chain has TRBV2 and TRBJ1-1; no firm D call. Germline V gene lookup returns CDR1 SNHLY and CDR2 FYNNEI. CDR3 size: 13 residues. V gave up 2 bases and J gave up 5 bases, with 9 bases separating them. CDR3 DNA: TGTGCCAGCAGTGAACTGGTGGCTACTGAAGCTTTCTTT. Protein product: CASSELVATEAFF.

The chain has TRBV7-9 and TRBJ2-7; D may be TRBD1 (6 bases). This CDR3 has 15 amino acids. V lost 3 bases and J 0 bases, leaving 12 bases between the germline ends. The V gene's germline CDR1 is SEHNR and CDR2 FQNEAQ (reference sequence). The CDR3 reads CASSFQGRYSYEQYF. CDR3 DNA: TGTGCCAGCAGCTTTCAGGGGCGGTACTCCTACGAGCAGTACTTC.

Worth noting for this clone: Different DNA sequences within this sample yield the same CDR3. This chain uses TRBV19 with TRBJ2-2; TRBD1 matches 8 bases. The CDR3 length is 15 residues. V shed 3 bases, J shed 3 bases, and the junction held 3 bases outside the gene matches. Germline loops: CDR1 LNHDA, CDR2 SQIVND (reference sequence). CDR3 residues: CASSILDRDTGELFF. The CDR3 nucleotides read TGTGCCAGTAGTATCCTGGACAGGGACACCGGGGAGCTGTTTTTT. The whole variable domain, remainder taken from reference TRBV19 and TRBJ2-2, is DGGITQSPKYLFRKEGQNVTLSCEQNLNHDAMYWYRQDPGQGLRLIYYSQIVNDFQKGDIAEGYSVSREKKESFPLTVTSAQKNPTAFYLCASSILDRDTGELFFGEGSRLTVL.

The V and J genes are TRBV28 and TRBJ2-3; 7 nucleotides agree with TRBD1. Germline V gene data show CDR1 as MDHEN and CDR2 as SYDVKM. V lost 3 bases and J lost 3; bases outside the gene matches: 3. The CDR3 runs to 14 residues. The CDR3 loop is CASSLEQGTDTQYF. CDR3 DNA sequence: TGTGCCAGCAGTTTGGAACAGGGGACAGATACGCAGTATTTT. The variable domain in full, with the rest retrieved from reference TRBV28 and TRBJ2-3, is DVKVTQSSRYLVKRTGEKVFLECVQDMDHENMFWYRQDPGLGLRLIYFSYDVKMKEKGDIPEGYSVSREKKERFSLILESASTNQTSMYLCASSLEQGTDTQYFGPGTRLTVL.

A remark on this clone: This same CDR3 is encoded by further DNA sequences in the sample. The rearrangement links TRBV6-5 to TRBJ2-5; 7 positions agree with TRBD2. V dropped 6 bases and J dropped 2; count of bases not matched to a gene: 6. Germline V gene data show CDR1 as MNHEY and CDR2 as SVGAGI. The CDR3 is 14 amino acids. In DNA form, the CDR3 reads TGTGCCAGCAGCCTTCTAGCGGCACAAGAGACCCAGTACTTC. This gives the protein CASSLLAAQETQYF.

For the CDR3, the DNA is TGTGCCAGCAGCTTCGGGAGACAAGAGACCCAGTACTTC. Its translation is CASSFGRQETQYF. This chain uses TRBV11-2 with TRBJ2-5; D might be TRBD2 (6 bases). The CDR3 covers 13 residues. The V gene's germline CDR1 is SGHAT and CDR2 FQNNGV. V shed 3 bases and J shed 2 bases, with 7 bases lying between them.

As regards this clone: The same CDR3 also results from other DNA sequences found in this sample. This chain links TRBV9 with TRBJ2-5; 10 positions match TRBD2. The germline V gene has CDR1 SGDLS and CDR2 YYNGEE. The ends lost 0 bases at V and 5 bases at J; junction bases unmatched: 7. The CDR3 loop spans 16 amino acids. CDR3 nucleotides: TGTGCCAGCAGCGTAGGCCAGCGGGGGGGCCAGGAGACCCAGTACTTC. This gives the protein CASSVGQRGGQETQYF.

The CDR3 coding sequence is TGTGCCAGCAGCCAACAGGTCCCCTACGAGCAGTACTTC. This codes for CASSQQVPYEQYF. The chain links TRBV7-9 to TRBJ2-7, with TRBD1 as a possible D gene (5 bases). CDR1 and CDR2 (germline): SEHNR, FQNEAQ (reference sequence). V shed 5 bases and J shed 2 bases, with 10 bases lying between them. The CDR3 loop spans 13 amino acids.

J is TRBJ1-2 and V is TRBV7-2; the match to TRBD1 covers 7 bases. Germline V CDR1 and CDR2: SGHTA, FQGNSA. CDR3 size: 15 residues. Trimming took 5 bases from V and 7 from J; bases not matched to a gene: 13. The CDR3 loop is CASSPRGDSTSGYTF. In DNA, the CDR3 is TGTGCCAGCAGCCCAAGGGGGGACAGTACGAGTGGCTACACCTTC.

J is TRBJ2-5 and V is TRBV10-3; D uncertain. Germline V gene sequence: CDR1 ENHRY, CDR2 SYGVKD. V lost 5 bases and J 5 bases, leaving 12 bases between the germline ends. CDR3 length equals 13 residues. The CDR3 DNA sequence: TGTGCCATCAGTATACTCGCAAGGGAGACCCAGTACTTC. It codes for CAISILARETQYF.

The CDR3 loop is CAIRTGGRDEQYF. The DNA of the CDR3 is TGTGCCATCCGGACAGGGGGCAGGGACGAGCAGTACTTC. The V call is TRBV6-5, the J call TRBJ2-7; 11 bases line up with TRBD1. Germline V gene lookup returns CDR1 MNHEY and CDR2 SVGAGI. V was pared by 10 bases and J by 5 bases, with 7 bases of the junction left unmatched. The CDR3 loop spans 13 amino acids.

This rearrangement joins TRBV5-4 to TRBJ2-1, with D perhaps TRBD2 (6 bases). V lost 0 bases, J lost 3 bases, and 10 bases lay in between. This CDR3 is built from 15 residues. Per the germline V gene, CDR1 is SGHNT and CDR2 is YYREEE (reference sequence). CDR3 amino acids: CASSLDGRLYNEQFF. The CDR3, as DNA: TGTGCCAGCAGCTTGGACGGGAGACTCTACAATGAGCAGTTCTTC.

Only a few counts were recorded for this clone. The CDR3 sequence is CASRRTGGDSSYEQYF. The CDR3, as DNA: TGTGCCAGTAGAAGGACAGGGGGTGATTCCTCCTACGAGCAGTACTTC. The genes are TRBV19 and TRBJ2-7, with 10 bases matching TRBD1. Germline trimming cut 6 bases from V and 0 bases from J; bases unmatched to any gene: 8. CDR3 length equals 16 residues. The germline gives CDR1 LNHDA, CDR2 SQIVND (reference sequence). Complete variable domain (other parts from reference TRBV19 and TRBJ2-7): DGGITQSPKYLFRKEGQNVTLSCEQNLNHDAMYWYRQDPGQGLRLIYYSQIVNDFQKGDIAEGYSVSREKKESFPLTVTSAQKNPTAFYLCASRRTGGDSSYEQYFGPGTRLTVT.

The V and J genes are TRBV18 and TRBJ1-1; perhaps TRBD1 as D (6 bases). The CDR3 extends over 15 amino acids. From germline, CDR1 is KGHSH and CDR2 LQKENI. Between the trimmed V and J ends, which lost 3 bases and 4 bases, there was a span of 15 bases. CDR3 loop: CASSPRGAEGTEAFF. DNA of the CDR3: TGTGCCAGCTCACCTCGGGGGGCCGAGGGCACTGAAGCTTTCTTT. The whole variable domain, filled in from reference TRBV18 and TRBJ1-1, reads NAGVMQNPRHLVRRRGQEARLRCSPMKGHSHVYWYRQLPEEGLKFMVYLQKENIIDESGMPKERFSAEFPKEGPSILRIQQVVRGDSAAYFCASSPRGAEGTEAFFGQGTRLTVV.

The genes are TRBV28 and TRBJ2-2, with D perhaps matching TRBD2 (7 bases). V was shortened by 7 bases and J by 3 bases, with 15 bases between the two germline ends. Germline CDR1 is MDHEN and CDR2 is SYDVKM. The length of the CDR3 is 15 residues. CDR3 loop: CASKGGGADTGELFF. Written as DNA, the CDR3 is TGTGCCAGCAAAGGGGGAGGGGCGGACACCGGGGAGCTGTTTTTT.

The V gene is TRBV4-1, the J gene TRBJ2-1, with D perhaps matching TRBD2 (6 bases). The CDR3 has 18 residues. CDR1 is MGHRA and CDR2 is YSYEKL in the germline V gene. Between the trimmed V and J ends, which lost 0 bases and 2 bases, there was a span of 17 bases. The CDR3 bases are TGCGCCAGCAGCCAAGATAGGGTGGGGCTAGCGACCTACAATGAGCAGTTCTTC. Translation: CASSQDRVGLATYNEQFF.

The chain is built from TRBV10-3 and TRBJ1-1; 10 nucleotides line up with TRBD1. Germline V gene lookup returns CDR1 ENHRY and CDR2 SYGVKD. V was pared by 10 bases and J by 0 bases, with 8 bases of the junction left unmatched. The CDR3 is 15 amino acids. The CDR3 is CATIRDRGMNTEAFF. The CDR3, as DNA: TGTGCCACCATCCGGGACAGGGGAATGAACACTGAAGCTTTCTTT.

The chain is built from TRBV28 and TRBJ1-1, with a tentative D call TRBD1 (6 bases). This CDR3 has 13 amino acids. Germline CDR1 MDHEN, CDR2 SYDVKM. The V end lost 5 bases, the J end lost 6 bases, and 13 bases lay between the germline ends. This chain's CDR3 is CASSVRQAAEAFF. The CDR3 region has the DNA TGTGCCAGCAGTGTTCGACAGGCCGCTGAAGCTTTCTTT.

The CDR3 bases are TGTGCCAGCAGCTTCCCCGTGGGGAGCTCCTACGAGCAGTACTTC. Its protein is CASSFPVGSSYEQYF. This chain connects TRBV5-4 to TRBJ2-7, with D possibly TRBD2 on 5 matching bases. The CDR3 runs to 15 residues. V was pared by 2 bases and J by 0 bases, with 12 bases between. Germline CDR1 is SGHNT and CDR2 is YYREEE (reference sequence).

The V and J genes are TRBV5-1 and TRBJ1-1, with a weak D call TRBD1 (6 bases). Trimming removed 1 base at V and 6 bases at J, with 13 bases between. The length of the CDR3 is 14 residues. Germline values: CDR1 SGHRS, CDR2 YFSETQ. The CDR3 DNA follows: TGCGCCAGCAGCTTGAGTGACAGGCTCGCTGAAGCTTTCTTT. Translation: CASSLSDRLAEAFF.

The V and J genes are TRBV12-2 and TRBJ2-7; the D call in the table, TRBD1, was not verified against the DNA. TRBV12-2 is reported as a pseudogene. The CDR3 has 15 amino acids. The CDR3 DNA sequence: TGTGCAAGTCGCCTAGGACAGCGAATCTCCTACGAGCAGTACTTC. Amino acids: CASRLGQRISYEQYF.

V gene TRBV10-1 combines with J gene TRBJ1-3, with no clear D. Per germline, CDR1 WNHNN and CDR2 SYGVQD (reference sequence). The CDR3 extends over 17 amino acids. Trimming shortened V by 1 base and J by 0 bases, and 13 bases separated the two germline ends. CDR3 in DNA: TGCGCCAGCAGTGAGTACGACCAGGCCGGCTCTGGAAACACCATATATTTT. Protein: CASSEYDQAGSGNTIYF.

This chain links TRBV18 with TRBJ2-2; D is uncertain. The CDR3 sequence is 15 residues long. With 2 bases removed from V and 4 bases from J, the gap between germline ends came to 11 bases. CDR1 is KGHSH and CDR2 is LQKENI in the germline V gene. The CDR3 DNA is TGTGCCAGCTCACCAAGAACGGGTTCCACCGGGGAGCTGTTTTTT. Encoded protein: CASSPRTGSTGELFF. The full variable domain, with the rest looked up from reference TRBV18 and TRBJ2-2, is NAGVMQNPRHLVRRRGQEARLRCSPMKGHSHVYWYRQLPEEGLKFMVYLQKENIIDESGMPKERFSAEFPKEGPSILRIQQVVRGDSAAYFCASSPRTGSTGELFFGEGSRLTVL.

This chain joins TRBV30 and TRBJ2-4, with TRBD1 matching 7 bases. CDR1 GTSNPN and CDR2 SVGIG come from the germline V gene (reference sequence). The CDR3 is made up of 12 amino acids. With 4 bases clipped from V and 8 bases from J, the junction kept 5 bases outside the gene matches. CDR3 DNA: TGTGCCTGGAACAGGGGAGAGGACATTCAGTACTTC. Translating gives CAWNRGEDIQYF.

The chain has TRBV6-1 and TRBJ1-6; D call uncertain. Trimming pared 8 bases from V and 7 bases from J, leaving 15 bases between. The V gene's germline CDR1 is MNHNS and CDR2 SASEGT. The CDR3 contains 14 residues. CDR3 region: CASSVGPPNSPLHF. CDR3 in DNA: TGTGCCAGCTCAGTAGGGCCACCGAATTCACCCCTCCACTTT.